The 16 T cell receptor beta chains presented below share a single source sample, sequenced in a study of identical twins listed by TCRdb under 2016. The library was made by 5' RACE. Sequenced using an Illumina HiSeq 2000. TCRdb reworked the public reads: Q25 trimming with fastp, MiXCR clone assembly, productive beta chains retained. Records with the same CDR3 protein are collapsed into one entry carrying the most frequent genes and DNA. This sample has hundreds of thousands of distinct CDR3 sequences in its table, and 8.5% to 9.5% of those were observed once. The ten largest clones add up to 0.75% to 1% of the sample. Separately, the same data were catalogued under a study of yellow fever vaccine responses in identical twins.

The sequenced material came from PBMCs. These TCRs come from a young woman in good health.

The chain employs TRBV7-9 and TRBJ2-5; 7 nucleotides match TRBD2. This CDR3 has 14 amino acids. Germline V CDR1 and CDR2: SEHNR, FQNEAQ (reference sequence). The V and J ends lost 5 bases and 2 bases, in that order; junction bases with no gene match: 5. CDR3 nucleotide sequence: TGTGCCAGCAGCGGAGCGGGGACTCAAGAGACCCAGTACTTC. It is translated as CASSGAGTQETQYF.

The chain uses TRBV20-1 and TRBJ1-2; D remains unclear. Between the trimmed V and J ends, which lost 5 bases and 8 bases, there was a span of 15 bases. The germline CDR1 and CDR2 sequences are DFQATT and SNEGSKA (reference sequence). The CDR3 runs to 12 residues. This CDR3 is CSAVPGIWGYTF. As DNA, the CDR3 is TGCAGTGCTGTACCGGGAATCTGGGGCTACACCTTC.

The chain employs TRBV15 and TRBJ2-7, with unresolved D. V was cut by 1 base and J by 4 bases, with 5 bases left in between. The germline V gene has CDR1 LNHNV and CDR2 YYDKDF (reference sequence). The CDR3 loop spans 12 amino acids. This CDR3 is CATSRGEYEQYF. For the CDR3, the DNA is TGTGCCACCAGCAGAGGGGAATACGAGCAGTACTTC.

V is TRBV11-2 and J is TRBJ2-7; D not certain. The CDR3 has 13 residues. Per the germline V gene, CDR1 is SGHAT and CDR2 is FQNNGV. V gave up 3 bases and J gave up 3 bases, with 9 bases separating them. The CDR3 loop is CASSLRQLYEQYF. The CDR3 bases are TGTGCCAGCAGCTTGCGGCAGCTCTACGAGCAGTACTTC.

The J gene is TRBJ1-4, the V gene TRBV4-1; D not certain. The CDR3 spans 19 residues. Germline V gene sequence: CDR1 MGHRA, CDR2 YSYEKL. Trimming shortened V by 1 base and J by 0 bases, and 18 bases separated the two germline ends. The CDR3 sequence is CASSQVTSGQRPTNEKLFF. The CDR3 DNA is TGCGCCAGCAGCCAAGTGACTTCCGGGCAGAGGCCAACTAATGAAAAACTGTTTTTT.

The chain links TRBV14 to TRBJ2-7; no reliable D call. CDR1 SGHDN and CDR2 FVKESK come from the germline V gene. The CDR3 extends over 10 amino acids. The V and J ends lost 7 bases and 3 bases respectively, with 4 bases between them. The CDR3 DNA is TGTGCCAGCAACCTCTACGAGCAGTACTTC. Translation: CASNLYEQYF.

This clonotype was observed a handful of times. V is TRBV10-3 and J is TRBJ2-3, with 12 bases aligning to TRBD2. Trimming took 6 bases from V and 1 from J; bases not matched to a gene: 11. The germline V gene has CDR1 ENHRY and CDR2 SYGVKD. The CDR3 sequence is 18 residues long. CDR3 nucleotides: TGTGCCATCAGCCTCACTAGCGGGGGGCCCTCTCGCACAGATACGCAGTATTTT. Translated: CAISLTSGGPSRTDTQYF.

This clonotype was seen only a few times. The V and J genes are TRBV14 and TRBJ1-6, with no clear D. Germline values: CDR1 SGHDN, CDR2 FVKESK. The CDR3 sequence is 17 residues long. The germline V and J ends were trimmed by 6 bases and 1 base, with 16 bases remaining between them. For the CDR3, the DNA is TGTGCCAGCAGTCCTGCCGGGAAACGGTCCTATAATTCACCCCTCCACTTT. Translation gives CASSPAGKRSYNSPLHF.

The chain links TRBV10-3 to TRBJ2-2; unclear D gene. Looked up from germline, CDR1 is ENHRY and CDR2 is SYGVKD. The CDR3 is made up of 12 amino acids. V gave up 2 bases and J gave up 6 bases, with 4 bases separating them. The CDR3, as DNA: TGTGCCATCAGTGAGATATCCGGGGAGCTGTTTTTT. Translated, it gives CAISEISGELFF.

The chain has TRBV20-1 and TRBJ1-5, with D perhaps TRBD1 (5 bases). The CDR3 contains 15 residues. CDR1 is DFQATT, CDR2 SNEGSKA, per germline (reference sequence). V was pared by 0 bases and J by 7 bases, with 16 bases between. CDR3 sequence: CSARDENEGWQPQHF. The DNA for the CDR3 is TGCAGTGCTAGAGATGAGAATGAGGGGTGGCAGCCCCAGCATTTT.

This clonotype occurred many times. CDR3 in DNA: TGCAGCGTTGGTTCGGCAGGAGAGACCCAGTACTTC. Residues: CSVGSAGETQYF. The V and J genes are TRBV29-1 and TRBJ2-5; no clear D gene. The CDR3 totals 12 residues. Germline V gives CDR1 SQVTM, CDR2 ANQGSEA. Trimming took 4 bases from V and 4 from J, leaving 10 bases between them.

This rearrangement joins TRBV9 to TRBJ2-4, with 10 bases matching TRBD2. CDR3 length: 15 amino acids. Germline CDR1 and CDR2: SGDLS and YYNGEE. V was clipped by 1 base and J by 6 bases; unmatched bases: 4. The chain's CDR3 is CASSVSGGAGNIQYF. The CDR3 nucleotides read TGTGCCAGCAGCGTAAGCGGGGGGGCAGGAAACATTCAGTACTTC.

The rearrangement joins TRBV9 to TRBJ2-1; TRBD2 aligns across 9 bases. Germline loops: CDR1 SGDLS, CDR2 YYNGEE. V shed 0 bases and J 3 bases; nucleotides not matched to a gene: 1. The CDR3 is 15 residues long. CDR3 loop: CASSVDSGGYNEQFF. For the CDR3, the DNA is TGTGCCAGCAGCGTAGATAGCGGGGGCTACAATGAGCAGTTCTTC.

J is TRBJ2-2 and V is TRBV6-2 or TRBV6-3, with 9 bases fitting TRBD1. The CDR3 covers 15 residues. Germline lookup yields CDR1 MNHEY and CDR2 SVGEGT. Trimming at V came to 4 bases and at J to 5 bases, leaving 5 bases not matched to a gene. CDR3: CASSFRDRETGELFF. The CDR3 DNA reads TGTGCCAGCAGTTTCCGGGACAGGGAAACCGGGGAGCTGTTTTTT.

This clonotype has more than one count but fewer than ten. The chain has TRBV28 and TRBJ2-1, with 7 bases identical to TRBD1. CDR3 length: 17 residues. In germline, CDR1 is MDHEN, CDR2 SYDVKM. The J segment lost 1 base and the V segment lost 5 bases, leaving 11 bases of the junction unmatched. The CDR3 DNA reads as TGTGCCAGCAGTACCCGACCCGGGACAGTATCCTACAATGAGCAGTTCTTC. This sequence encodes CASSTRPGTVSYNEQFF.

Ten or more counts support this clonotype. The rearrangement uses TRBV12-3 or TRBV12-4 and TRBJ2-7; D remains unclear. The CDR3 is made up of 15 amino acids. The ends were cut back, 0 bases at V and 2 bases at J, with 11 bases in the middle. The CDR3 sequence: CASSLARTGPYEQYF. The CDR3 bases are TGTGCCAGCAGTTTAGCCAGGACGGGTCCCTACGAGCAGTACTTC.